This paragraph reports one TCR beta chain. Profiling relied on immunoSEQ multiplex PCR, and the TCRdb table lists in-frame clones only, not all of them. The sample holds about 30,000 clones, approximately 96% seen once. Germline V gives CDR1 SGHRS, CDR2 YFSETQ. The V gene lost 0 bases and the J gene lost 1 base, with 7 bases spanning the gap. The CDR3 consists of 14 residues. The data stem from a study of regulatory and conventional T cells in RAG deficiency. Blood CD4+ CD25-low CD127-high conventional T cells supplied the genomic DNA template. These records were also assigned to another study, of regulatory T cells. Turning to that study: The primer mix had 52 TRBV and 13 TRBJ primers.

The sequence came from a human donor in good health. The sequenced material came from CD25- CD4+ T cells sorted from blood. V gene TRBV5-1 combines with J gene TRBJ2-5; D unclear. The CDR3 protein is CASSLASIQETQYF. The CDR3, as DNA: TGCGCCAGCAGCTTGGCCAGTATCCAAGAGACCCAGTACTTC.